This entry features one T cell receptor beta chain sequence. What it recognizes is unknown. Subsequent to roughly 9 days of culture, CD4+ T cells were isolated. All participants had two doses of either the BNT162b2 or mRNA-1273 vaccine. This record belongs to a study of vaccination effects on CD4 cells after COVID-19. The method was immunoSEQ multiplex PCR; TCRdb's version includes in-frame clones alone and lacks a portion of them. The repertoire holds some 66,000 clones, with less than 85% as singletons. This receptor was taken from a human donor who received a COVID-19 vaccine. The sequencing here drew on CD4+ T cells from PBMCs cultured without peptide, taken after COVID-19 vaccination.

CDR3 DNA: TGTGCCAGTAGTAGGGCTGGACAGGGAATCGGGACTGAAGCTTTCTTT. As protein: CASSRAGQGIGTEAFF. The V and J genes are TRBV19 and TRBJ1-1; 8 positions agree with TRBD1. This CDR3 region has 16 residues. Germline assignment: CDR1 LNHDA and CDR2 SQIVND (reference sequence). V gave up 4 bases and J gave up 5 bases; unmatched junction bases: 12. Complete variable domain (other parts from reference TRBV19 and TRBJ1-1): DGGITQSPKYLFRKEGQNVTLSCEQNLNHDAMYWYRQDPGQGLRLIYYSQIVNDFQKGDIAEGYSVSREKKESFPLTVTSAQKNPTAFYLCASSRAGQGIGTEAFFGQGTRLTVV.